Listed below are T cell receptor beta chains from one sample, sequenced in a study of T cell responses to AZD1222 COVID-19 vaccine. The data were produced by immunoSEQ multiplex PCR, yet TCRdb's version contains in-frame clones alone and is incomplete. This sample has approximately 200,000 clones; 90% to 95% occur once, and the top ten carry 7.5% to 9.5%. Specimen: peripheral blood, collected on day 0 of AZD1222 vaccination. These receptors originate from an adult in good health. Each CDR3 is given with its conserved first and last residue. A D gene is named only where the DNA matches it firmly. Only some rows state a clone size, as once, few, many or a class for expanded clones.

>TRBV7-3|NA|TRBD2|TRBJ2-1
TGTGCCAGCAGCTCGCCGACTAGCGGGACGTACAATGAGCAGTTCTTC
CASSSPTSGTYNEQFF
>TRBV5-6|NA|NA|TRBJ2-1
TGTGCCAGCAGCTTGAGACAGGACAATGAGCAGTTCTTC
CASSLRQDNEQFF
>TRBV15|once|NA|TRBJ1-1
TGTGCCACCAGCAGCTACGGGGATACTGAAGCTTTCTTT
CATSSYGDTEAFF
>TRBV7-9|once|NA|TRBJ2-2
TGTGCCAGCAGCCTTTTCGCCTCCATCTTGGGGGAGCTGTTTTTT
CASSLFASILGELFF
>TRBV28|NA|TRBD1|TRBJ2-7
TGTGCCAGCAGTTTAACAGGGGGCAGCTCCTACGAGCAGTACTTC
CASSLTGGSSYEQYF
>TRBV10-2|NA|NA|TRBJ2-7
TGCGCCAGCAGTGAGCCCAGCGGGCCCCGTCACGAGCAGTACTTC
CASSEPSGPRHEQYF
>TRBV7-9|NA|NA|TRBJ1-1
TGTGCCAGCAGCTTAGATGGGAAGGGAACTGAAGCTTTCTTT
CASSLDGKGTEAFF
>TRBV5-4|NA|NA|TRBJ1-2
TGTGCCAGCAGCCCTATAAGCACCTCCGGGGGGCTTAACTATGGCTACACCTTC
CASSPISTSGGLNYGYTF
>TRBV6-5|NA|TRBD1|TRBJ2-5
TGTGCCAGCAGACGGGACAGCGGAGAGACCCAGTACTTC
CASRRDSGETQYF
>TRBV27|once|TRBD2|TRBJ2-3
TGTGCCAGCAGTCTCGGACTAGCAGTAGATACGCAGTATTTT
CASSLGLAVDTQYF
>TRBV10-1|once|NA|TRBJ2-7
TGCGCCAGCAGCGATGGCGCCGGTACCTACGAGCAGTACTTC
CASSDGAGTYEQYF
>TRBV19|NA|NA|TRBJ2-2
TGTGCCAGTAGTATAGGAAGAAACACCGGGGAGCTGTTTTTT
CASSIGRNTGELFF
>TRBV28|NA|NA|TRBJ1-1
TGTGCCAGCAGTTTTTTCGGGGGTAGGGCTGAAGCTTTCTTT
CASSFFGGRAEAFF
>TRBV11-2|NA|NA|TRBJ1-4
TGTGCCAGCAGCTTAGGCGTCGGCGGCGTAATGGAAAAACTGTTTTTT
CASSLGVGGVMEKLFF
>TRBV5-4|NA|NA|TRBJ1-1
TGTGCCAGCAGGTTTGGGGCAGTTGGAGGAGCTTTCTTT
CASRFGAVGGAFF
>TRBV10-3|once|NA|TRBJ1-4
TGTGCCATCAGTGAGTCAGGGTTGAGGGAAAAACTGTTTTTT
CAISESGLREKLFF
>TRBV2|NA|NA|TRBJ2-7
TGTGCCAGCATCGGGGGTCGGGGATACGAGCAGTACTTC
CASIGGRGYEQYF
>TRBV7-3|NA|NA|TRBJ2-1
TGTGCCAGCAGCTTAACCTCGAACAATGAGCAGTTCTTC
CASSLTSNNEQFF
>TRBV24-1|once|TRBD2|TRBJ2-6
TGTGCCACCAGTGACCTCGGGAGGGATGGGGCCAACGTCCTGACTTTC
CATSDLGRDGANVLTF
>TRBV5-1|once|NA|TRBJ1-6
TGCGCCAGCAGATTGGAGTCGGGTTCGAACTCACCCCTCCACTTT
CASRLESGSNSPLHF
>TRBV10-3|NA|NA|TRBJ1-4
TGTGCCATCAGTGAGATCAGTGAAAAACTGTTTTTT
CAISEISEKLFF
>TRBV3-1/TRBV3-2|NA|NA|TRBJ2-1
TGTGCCAGCAGCCTTAGTAGCTCCTACAATGAGCAGTTCTTC
CASSLSSSYNEQFF
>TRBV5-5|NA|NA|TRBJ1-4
TGTGCCAGCAGCCAGAGACAGCCGGGGGAAAAACTGTTTTTT
CASSQRQPGEKLFF
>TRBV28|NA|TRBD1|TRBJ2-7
TGTGCCAGCAGCTTCGTCGGGACAGGGGTTTCCTACGAGCAGTACTTC
CASSFVGTGVSYEQYF
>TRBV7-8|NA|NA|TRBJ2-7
TGTGCCAGCAGCTTACGCCCCAGGAACGAGCAGTACTTC
CASSLRPRNEQYF
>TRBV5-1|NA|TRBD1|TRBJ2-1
TGCGCCAGCAGCTTTTCGACAGGGCGGTTCGACAATGAGCAGTTCTTC
CASSFSTGRFDNEQFF
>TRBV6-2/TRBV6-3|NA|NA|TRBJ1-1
TGTGCCAGCAGCGGTGATAACCCGGGGCAGAAAGCTTTCTTT
CASSGDNPGQKAFF
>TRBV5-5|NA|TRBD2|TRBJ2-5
TGTGCCAGCAGCTTGTCCTCTAGCGGGCACTACCAAGAGACCCAGTACTTC
CASSLSSSGHYQETQYF
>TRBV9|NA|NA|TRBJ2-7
TGTGCCAGCAGCCGTGGGAATTTCGACTACGAGCAGTACTTC
CASSRGNFDYEQYF
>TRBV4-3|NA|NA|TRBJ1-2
TGCGCCAGCAGCCAAGAGTCAGGGTTTAACGCTGGCTACACCTTC
CASSQESGFNAGYTF
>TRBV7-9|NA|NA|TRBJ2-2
TGTGCCAGCACCCTAAGCTTAGGGGACACCGGGGAGCTGTTTTTT
CASTLSLGDTGELFF
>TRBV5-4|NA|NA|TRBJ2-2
TGTGCCAGCAGCTTGAGCAGGGGTGGCACCGGGGAGCTGTTTTTT
CASSLSRGGTGELFF
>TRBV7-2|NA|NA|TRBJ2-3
TGTGCCAGCCCGGAGCCCCCGGGCACAGGTACGCAGTATTTT
CASPEPPGTGTQYF
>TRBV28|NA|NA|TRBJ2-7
TGTGCCAGCAGAACCGGCATACTCTACGAGCAGTACTTC
CASRTGILYEQYF
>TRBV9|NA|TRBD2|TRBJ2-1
TGTGCCAGCAGCGCCCAGCTAGCGGGAGTCTACAATGAGCAGTTCTTC
CASSAQLAGVYNEQFF
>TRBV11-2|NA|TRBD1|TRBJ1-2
TGTGCCAGCAGCTTCTCAAGACAGGGCCAAGGCTACACCTTC
CASSFSRQGQGYTF
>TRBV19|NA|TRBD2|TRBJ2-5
TGTGCCAGTAGTATAGATCCGGCTAGCGGGAGTGACAAAGAGACCCAGTACTTC
CASSIDPASGSDKETQYF
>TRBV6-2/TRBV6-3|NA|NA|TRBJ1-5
TGTGCCAGCAGTTACACAAGGACAGCGAGCAATCAGCCCCAGCATTTT
CASSYTRTASNQPQHF
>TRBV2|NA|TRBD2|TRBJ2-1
TGTGCCAGCAGCCCCCGCTTTGCGGGAGGCCTCAATGAGCAGTTCTTC
CASSPRFAGGLNEQFF
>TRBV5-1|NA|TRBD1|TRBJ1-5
TGCGCCAGCAGCTCGGGACAGGGCAATCAGCCCCAGCATTTT
CASSSGQGNQPQHF
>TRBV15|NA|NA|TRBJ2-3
TGTGCCACCAGCAGGGGGACCTATAGCACAGATACGCAGTATTTT
CATSRGTYSTDTQYF
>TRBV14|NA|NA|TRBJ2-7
TGTGCCAGCAGCCAATCCAGATACGAGCAGTACTTC
CASSQSRYEQYF
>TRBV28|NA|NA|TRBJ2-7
TGTGCCAGCAGTTTAGGAATGGCTAGGAGCTCCTACGAGCAGTACTTC
CASSLGMARSSYEQYF
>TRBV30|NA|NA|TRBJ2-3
TGTGCCTGCCCAGTAAGGGGTACAGATACGCAGTATTTT
CACPVRGTDTQYF
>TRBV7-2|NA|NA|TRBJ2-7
TGTGCCAGCAGCTTGGCCGGACTCGGCTCCTACGAGCAGTACTTC
CASSLAGLGSYEQYF
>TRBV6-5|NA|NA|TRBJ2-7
TGTGCCAGCAGTTCAACACCTACCCCCTCCGAGCAGTACTTC
CASSSTPTPSEQYF
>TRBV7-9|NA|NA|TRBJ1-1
TGTGCCAGCAGCTTAGCAGGGGCGGGGGTGAACACTGAAGCTTTCTTT
CASSLAGAGVNTEAFF
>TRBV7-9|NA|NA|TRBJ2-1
TGTGCCAGCAGCTTAGCGCGAGAGGTATCCGGGGTAGCCTATGAGCAGTTCTTC
CASSLAREVSGVAYEQFF
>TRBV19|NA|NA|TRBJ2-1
TGTGCCAGTACCCCGGTAGCCGGATGGTCCTACAATGAGCAGTTCTTC
CASTPVAGWSYNEQFF
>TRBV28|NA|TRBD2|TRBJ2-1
TGTGCCAGCACCGGGACTAGCGGGAAAAAGGGCTACAATGAGCAGTTCTTC
CASTGTSGKKGYNEQFF
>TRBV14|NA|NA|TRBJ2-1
TGTGCCAGCAGCCAAGATTTACTCAACAATGAGCAGTTCTTC
CASSQDLLNNEQFF
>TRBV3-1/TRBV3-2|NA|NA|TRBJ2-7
TGTGCCAGCAGCCAGACGGACTTTAGCTCCTACGAGCAGTACTTC
CASSQTDFSSYEQYF
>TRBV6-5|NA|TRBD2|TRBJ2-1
TGTGCCAGCAGTTACTCGAATCTAGCGGGGGCCTTTGAGCAGTTCTTC
CASSYSNLAGAFEQFF
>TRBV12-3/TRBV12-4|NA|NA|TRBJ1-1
TGTGCCAGCAGTTTCGACCGTAACACTGAAGCTTTCTTT
CASSFDRNTEAFF
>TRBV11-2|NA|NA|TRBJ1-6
TGTGCCAGCCTTCCAAGGAGGGGTCCCTCTTATAATTCACCCCTCCACTTT
CASLPRRGPSYNSPLHF
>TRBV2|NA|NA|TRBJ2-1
TGTGCCAGCAACCCGACTAGAGACAATGAGCAGTTCTTC
CASNPTRDNEQFF
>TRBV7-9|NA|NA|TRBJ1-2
TGTGCCAGCAGCTTAGAGGCTCGGTATGGCTACACCTTC
CASSLEARYGYTF